The 9 T cell receptor beta chains below come from one sample, sequenced in a study of Graves' ophthalmopathy and Graves' hyperthyroidism. Amplification from RNA transcripts yielded the TCR beta CDR3 regions. Investigators did first-round RT-PCR with HTBI primers, then second-round multiplex PCR. TCRdb passed the multiplex PCR reads through MiXCR, listing each CDR3 protein once. In the table there are around 600,000 distinct CDR3 sequences, roughly 39% of which are singletons. Specimen: peripheral blood. The receptors shown here come from an adult man with Graves' ophthalmopathy.

This clonotype has a handful of counts. The V call is TRBV5-1, the J call TRBJ2-2; the match to TRBD2 covers 7 bases. Per the germline V gene, CDR1 is SGHRS and CDR2 is YFSETQ. CDR3 length: 16 residues. V shed 0 bases, J shed 5 bases, and the junction held 7 bases outside the gene matches. CDR3 amino acids: CASSLGGGSRTGELFF. The DNA for the CDR3 is TGCGCCAGCAGCTTGGGGGGCGGGAGCCGGACCGGGGAGCTGTTTTTT.

The V and J genes are TRBV7-9 and TRBJ2-5; 12 nucleotides align to TRBD2. The CDR3 is 16 residues long. Germline loops: CDR1 SEHNR, CDR2 FQNEAQ (reference sequence). The junction had 2 bases not matched to a gene; V was cut back by 1 base and J by 2 bases. CDR3 in amino acids: CASSLVGLAGQETQYF. CDR3 bases: TGTGCCAGCAGCTTAGTAGGACTAGCGGGACAAGAGACCCAGTACTTC.

This clonotype has just a few counts. The chain has TRBV25-1 and TRBJ1-3, with D unclear. The germline gives CDR1 MGHDK, CDR2 SYGVNS. Trimming shortened V by 4 bases and J by 2 bases, and 18 bases separated the two germline ends. The CDR3 totals 17 residues. The CDR3 loop is CASSARGPYGTGNTIYF. CDR3 DNA: TGTGCCAGCAGTGCTAGAGGGCCCTATGGAACTGGAAACACCATATATTTT. The full variable domain, in which reference TRBV25-1 and TRBJ1-3 provide the parts outside the CDR3, is EADIYQTPRYLVIGTGKKITLECSQTMGHDKMYWYQQDPGMELHLIHYSYGVNSTEKGDLSSESTVSRIRTEHFPLTLESARPSHTSQYLCASSARGPYGTGNTIYFGEGSWLTVV.

This clonotype was picked up one time. The V call is TRBV29-1, the J call TRBJ1-4; no firm D call. Germline V gene lookup returns CDR1 SQVTM and CDR2 ANQGSEA. Trimming removed 7 bases at V and 8 bases at J, with 20 bases between. This CDR3 has 14 residues. The CDR3 DNA follows: TGCAGCGGCGGGCGAGGTGGCACCGGGGAAAAACTGTTTTTT. As protein: CSGGRGGTGEKLFF.

The CDR3 coding sequence is TGTGCCCATCCGAGGGGCAGCGCTAATGAAAAACTGTTTTTT. It translates to CAHPRGSANEKLFF. V and J are TRBV25-1 and TRBJ1-4; perhaps TRBD1 as D (5 bases). CDR1 and CDR2 from the germline V gene are MGHDK and SYGVNS. This CDR3 contains 14 residues. V lost 11 bases to trimming and J lost 3 bases, with 16 bases between them.

This clonotype showed up just a few times. The J gene is TRBJ2-7, the V gene TRBV7-6; D perhaps matches TRBD1 (5 bases). Germline CDR1 and CDR2: SGHVS and FNYEAQ. With 4 bases removed from V and 0 bases from J, the gap between germline ends came to 10 bases. The CDR3 covers 14 residues. CDR3 sequence reads: CASSSREYSYEQYF. The DNA for the CDR3 is TGTGCCAGCAGCTCCAGGGAATACTCCTACGAGCAGTACTTC.

Ten or more counts support this clonotype. This chain uses TRBV24-1 with TRBJ1-5; a weak D match, TRBD1 (5 bases). Germline CDR1 KGHDR, CDR2 SFDVKD. Deletions cut 6 bases from V and 4 bases from J, with 12 bases between. The CDR3 covers 14 residues. The CDR3 region is CATSSRAGNQPQHF. Written as DNA, the CDR3 is TGTGCCACCAGTTCCCGAGCAGGGAATCAGCCCCAGCATTTT.

The chain links TRBV30 to TRBJ2-2; 8 bases are a match to TRBD1. Germline CDR1 and CDR2: GTSNPN and SVGIG (reference sequence). The CDR3 is 13 amino acids. J was trimmed by 9 bases and V by 0 bases; bases with no gene match: 3. CDR3 residues: CAWSVDRGRELFF. The DNA for the CDR3 is TGTGCCTGGAGTGTCGACAGGGGACGGGAGCTGTTTTTT.

This clonotype appeared a few times. J is TRBJ2-7 and V is TRBV5-1; D is possibly TRBD1 (6 bases). CDR1 is SGHRS and CDR2 is YFSETQ in the germline V gene. The germline V and J ends were trimmed by 6 bases and 7 bases, with 20 bases remaining between them. This CDR3 comprises 14 residues. The CDR3 nucleotides read TGCGCCAGCAACCCAGACAGGCCTTGGGGAGAGCAGTACTTC. This encodes CASNPDRPWGEQYF.